This TCR beta chain came from a study of T cells in Graves' hyperthyroidism and ophthalmopathy. Subjects aged 18 to 65 presented with newly diagnosed hyperthyroidism of less than 2 months' duration. A few counts support this clonotype. The TCR beta CDR3 regions underwent amplification using RNA transcripts as the source. When the TCR CDR3 underwent first-round RT-PCR, the HTBI primer set was used. In TCRdb, the multiplex PCR reads were re-called with MiXCR into one record per CDR3 protein. Of 250,000 to 300,000 distinct CDR3 sequences listed, more than 10% are singletons. The germline V gene has CDR1 GTSNPN and CDR2 SVGIG (reference sequence). J was trimmed by 6 bases and V by 5 bases; bases with no gene match: 4. The CDR3 is 14 residues long.

The source of this sequence is a young woman with Graves' hyperthyroidism that later progressed to Graves' ophthalmopathy. V gene TRBV30 combines with J gene TRBJ1-6; 10 bases fit TRBD1. Specimen: blood. CDR3 sequence reads: CAWSDRGLNSPLHF. CDR3 in DNA: TGTGCCTGGTCAGACAGGGGGCTTAATTCACCCCTCCACTTT.